These 2 T cell receptor beta chains were all obtained from the same sample, sequenced in a study of cytomegalovirus exposure and HLA in healthy donors. A multiplex PCR was run with 60 Vbeta primers and 13 Jbeta primers. Sequencing was performed with immunoSEQ multiplex PCR; in TCRdb, only in-frame clones are kept and a portion is missing. This sample has 100,000 to 150,000 clones, with 70% to 85% found just once. The sequenced sample consisted of PBMCs. These receptor sequences come from a man aged 45-65 years in good health and CMV-seronegative.

This chain links TRBV4-2 with TRBJ1-6; 7 bases are a match to TRBD1. Losses at the gene ends were 4 bases for V and 9 bases for J; bases not matched to a gene: 15. The V gene's germline CDR1 is LGHNA and CDR2 YNFKEQ. This CDR3 has 17 amino acids. The CDR3 reads CASSLEGTTGRVSPLHF. The CDR3 nucleotides read TGTGCCAGCAGCCTGGAGGGGACGACAGGGCGGGTTTCACCCCTCCACTTT.

The chain couples TRBV4-1 to TRBJ2-1; unclear D gene. V shed 1 base and J shed 4 bases, with 14 bases lying between them. Germline-derived CDR1 and CDR2 are MGHRA and YSYEKL. This CDR3 region has 16 residues. CDR3 in amino acids: CASSQVKRSPYNEQFF. The CDR3 nucleotides are TGCGCCAGCAGCCAAGTAAAGCGTAGCCCTTACAATGAGCAGTTCTTC.